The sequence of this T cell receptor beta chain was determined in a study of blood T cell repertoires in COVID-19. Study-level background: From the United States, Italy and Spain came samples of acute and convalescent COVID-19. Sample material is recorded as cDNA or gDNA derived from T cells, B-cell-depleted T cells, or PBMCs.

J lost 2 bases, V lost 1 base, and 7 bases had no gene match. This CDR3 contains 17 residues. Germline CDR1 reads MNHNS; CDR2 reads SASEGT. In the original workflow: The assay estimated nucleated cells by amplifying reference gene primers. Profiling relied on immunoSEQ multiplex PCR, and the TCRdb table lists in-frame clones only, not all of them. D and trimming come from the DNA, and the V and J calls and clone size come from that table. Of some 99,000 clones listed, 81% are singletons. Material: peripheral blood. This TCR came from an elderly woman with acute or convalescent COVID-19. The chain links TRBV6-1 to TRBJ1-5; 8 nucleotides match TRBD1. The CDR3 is CASSEGSGGIGNQPQHF. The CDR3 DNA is TGTGCCAGCAGTGAAGGGTCAGGGGGCATTGGCAATCAGCCCCAGCATTTT.